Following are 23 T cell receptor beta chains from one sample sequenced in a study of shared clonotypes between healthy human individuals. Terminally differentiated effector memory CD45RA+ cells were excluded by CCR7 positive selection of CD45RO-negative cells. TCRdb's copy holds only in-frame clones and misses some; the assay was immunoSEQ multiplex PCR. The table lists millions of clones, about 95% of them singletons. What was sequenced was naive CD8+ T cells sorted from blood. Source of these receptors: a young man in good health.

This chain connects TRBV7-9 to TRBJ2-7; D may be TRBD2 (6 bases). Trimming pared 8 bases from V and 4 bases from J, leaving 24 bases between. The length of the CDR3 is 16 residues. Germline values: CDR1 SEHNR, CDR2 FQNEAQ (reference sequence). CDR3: CASAKSEGNGGYEQYF. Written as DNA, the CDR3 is TGTGCCAGCGCCAAATCGGAGGGAAACGGAGGATACGAGCAGTACTTC. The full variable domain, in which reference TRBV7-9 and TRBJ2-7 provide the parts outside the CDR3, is DTGVSQNPRHKITKRGQNVTFRCDPISEHNRLYWYRQTLGQGPEFLTYFQNEAQLEKSRLLSDRFSAERPKGSFSTLEIQRTEQGDSAMYLCASAKSEGNGGYEQYFGPGTRLTVT.

The CDR3 reads CASTPGTSVSGELFF. As DNA, the CDR3 is TGTGCCAGCACCCCCGGGACTAGCGTATCCGGGGAGCTGTTTTTT. This chain connects TRBV28 to TRBJ2-2, with 10 bases that match TRBD2. Germline CDR1 MDHEN, CDR2 SYDVKM. CDR3 length: 15 residues. Losses at the gene ends were 7 bases for V and 6 bases for J; bases not matched to a gene: 8. Drawing the rest from reference TRBV28 and TRBJ2-2, the complete variable domain is DVKVTQSSRYLVKRTGEKVFLECVQDMDHENMFWYRQDPGLGLRLIYFSYDVKMKEKGDIPEGYSVSREKKERFSLILESASTNQTSMYLCASTPGTSVSGELFFGEGSRLTVL.

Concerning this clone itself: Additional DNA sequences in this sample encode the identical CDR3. For the CDR3, the DNA is TGTGCCAGCAGTTTAGTTGGCAGTCTCTACGAGCAGTACTTC. It translates to CASSLVGSLYEQYF. The V gene is TRBV27, the J gene TRBJ2-7; no clear D gene. Germline values: CDR1 MNHEY, CDR2 SMNVEV (reference sequence). The CDR3 spans 14 residues. V lost 2 bases and J lost 3, with 11 bases in between.

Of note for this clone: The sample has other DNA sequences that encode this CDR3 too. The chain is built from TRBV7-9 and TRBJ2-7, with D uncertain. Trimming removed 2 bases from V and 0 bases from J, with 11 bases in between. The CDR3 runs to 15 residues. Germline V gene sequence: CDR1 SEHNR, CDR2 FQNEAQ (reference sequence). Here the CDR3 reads CASSLSGRSSYEQYF. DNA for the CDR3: TGTGCCAGCAGCTTATCCGGCAGGTCCTCCTACGAGCAGTACTTC.

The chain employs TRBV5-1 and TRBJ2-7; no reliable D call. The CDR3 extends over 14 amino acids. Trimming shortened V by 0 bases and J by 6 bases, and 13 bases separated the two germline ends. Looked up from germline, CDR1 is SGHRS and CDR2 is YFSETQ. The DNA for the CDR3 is TGCGCCAGCAGCTTGGACCTTCCGAAGGTCGAGCAGTACTTC. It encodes CASSLDLPKVEQYF.

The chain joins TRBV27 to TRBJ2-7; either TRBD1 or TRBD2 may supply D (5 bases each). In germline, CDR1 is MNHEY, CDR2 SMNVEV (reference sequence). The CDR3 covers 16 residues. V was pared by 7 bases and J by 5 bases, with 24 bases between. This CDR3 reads CASTPSGGELSHEQYF. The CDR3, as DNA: TGTGCCAGCACCCCCTCTGGGGGAGAACTATCCCACGAGCAGTACTTC.

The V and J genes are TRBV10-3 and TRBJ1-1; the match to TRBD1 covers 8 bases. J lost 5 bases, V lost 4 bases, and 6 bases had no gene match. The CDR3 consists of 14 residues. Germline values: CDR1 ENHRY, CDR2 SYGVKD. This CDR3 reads CAISVDRGGTEAFF. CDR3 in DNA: TGTGCCATCAGTGTTGACAGGGGAGGGACTGAAGCTTTCTTT.

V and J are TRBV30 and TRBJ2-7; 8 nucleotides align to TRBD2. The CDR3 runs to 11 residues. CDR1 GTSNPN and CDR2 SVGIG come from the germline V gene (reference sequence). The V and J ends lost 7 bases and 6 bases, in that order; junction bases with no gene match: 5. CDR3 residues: CASGLASEQYF. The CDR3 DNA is TGTGCCTCCGGACTAGCCTCCGAGCAGTACTTC.

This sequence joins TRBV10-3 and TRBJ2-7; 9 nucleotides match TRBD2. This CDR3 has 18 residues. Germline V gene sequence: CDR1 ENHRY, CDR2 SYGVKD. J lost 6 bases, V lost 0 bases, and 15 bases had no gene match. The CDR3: CAISESSVGGGRASEQYF. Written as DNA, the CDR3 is TGTGCCATCAGTGAGTCGAGTGTCGGGGGCGGGAGGGCCTCCGAGCAGTACTTC.

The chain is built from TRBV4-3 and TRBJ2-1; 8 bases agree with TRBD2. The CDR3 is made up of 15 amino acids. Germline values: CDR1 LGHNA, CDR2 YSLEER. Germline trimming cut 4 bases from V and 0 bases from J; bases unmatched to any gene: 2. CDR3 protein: CASSPLAGSYNEQFF. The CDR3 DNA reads TGCGCCAGCAGCCCTCTAGCGGGCTCCTACAATGAGCAGTTCTTC.

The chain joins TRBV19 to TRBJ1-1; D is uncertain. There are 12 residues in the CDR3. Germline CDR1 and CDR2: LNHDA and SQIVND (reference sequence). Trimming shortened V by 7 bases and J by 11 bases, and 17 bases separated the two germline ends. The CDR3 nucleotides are TGTGCCAGTATTAGTGGCGTGAGAGTGGCTTTCTTT. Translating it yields CASISGVRVAFF.

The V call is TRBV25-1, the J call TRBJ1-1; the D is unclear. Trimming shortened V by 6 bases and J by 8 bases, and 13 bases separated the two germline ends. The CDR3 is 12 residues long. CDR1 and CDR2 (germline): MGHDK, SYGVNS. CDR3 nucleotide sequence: TGTGCCAGCAGCACTTTCGGGATCGAAGCTTTCTTT. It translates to CASSTFGIEAFF.

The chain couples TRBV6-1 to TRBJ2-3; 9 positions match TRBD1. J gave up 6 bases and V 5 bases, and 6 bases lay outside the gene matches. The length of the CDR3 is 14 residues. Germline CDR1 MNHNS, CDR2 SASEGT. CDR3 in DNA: TGTGCCAGCAGTCTACAGGGGGCAACGGATACGCAGTATTTT. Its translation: CASSLQGATDTQYF.

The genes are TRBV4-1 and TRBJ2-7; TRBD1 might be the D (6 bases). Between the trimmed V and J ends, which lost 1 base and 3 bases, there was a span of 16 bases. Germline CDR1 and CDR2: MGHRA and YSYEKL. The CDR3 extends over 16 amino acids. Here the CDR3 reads CASSQVKTGLYYEQYF. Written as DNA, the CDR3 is TGCGCCAGCAGCCAAGTAAAAACAGGGCTGTACTACGAGCAGTACTTC.

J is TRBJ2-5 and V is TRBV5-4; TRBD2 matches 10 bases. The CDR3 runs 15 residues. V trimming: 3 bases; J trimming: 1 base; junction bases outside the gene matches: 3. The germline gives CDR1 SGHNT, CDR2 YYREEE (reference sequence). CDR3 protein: CASSSLAGVQETQYF. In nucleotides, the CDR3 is TGTGCCAGCAGCTCCCTAGCGGGAGTCCAAGAGACCCAGTACTTC.

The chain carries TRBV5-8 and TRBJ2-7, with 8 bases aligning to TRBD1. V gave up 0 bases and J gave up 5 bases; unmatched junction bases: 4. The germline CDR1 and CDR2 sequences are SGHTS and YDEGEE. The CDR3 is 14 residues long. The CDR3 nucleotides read TGTGCCAGCAGCTTGGGACAGGGGAAGGACGAGCAGTACTTC. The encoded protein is CASSLGQGKDEQYF.

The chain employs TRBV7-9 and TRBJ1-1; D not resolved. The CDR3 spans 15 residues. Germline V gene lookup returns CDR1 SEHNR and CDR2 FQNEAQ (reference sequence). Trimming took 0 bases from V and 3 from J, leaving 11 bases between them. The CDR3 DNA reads TGTGCCAGCAGCTTAGCAACGGGTTTGGACACTGAAGCTTTCTTT. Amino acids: CASSLATGLDTEAFF.

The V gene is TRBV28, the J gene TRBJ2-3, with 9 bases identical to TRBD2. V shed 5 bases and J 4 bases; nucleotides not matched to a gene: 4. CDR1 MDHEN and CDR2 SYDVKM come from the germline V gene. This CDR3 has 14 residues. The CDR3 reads CASSMAGGPDTQYF. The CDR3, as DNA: TGTGCCAGCAGTATGGCGGGGGGGCCAGATACGCAGTATTTT.

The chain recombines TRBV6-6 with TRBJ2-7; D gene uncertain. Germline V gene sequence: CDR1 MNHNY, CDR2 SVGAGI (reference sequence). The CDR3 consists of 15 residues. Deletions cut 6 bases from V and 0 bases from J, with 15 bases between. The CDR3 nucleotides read TGTGCCAGCAGCATAGACCCCAGGAGCTCCTACGAGCAGTACTTC. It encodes CASSIDPRSSYEQYF.

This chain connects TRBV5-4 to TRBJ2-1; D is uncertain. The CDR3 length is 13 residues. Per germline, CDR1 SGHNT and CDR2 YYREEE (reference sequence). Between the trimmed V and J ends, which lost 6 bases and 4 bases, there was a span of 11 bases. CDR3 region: CASKLSGYNEQFF. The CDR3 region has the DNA TGTGCCAGCAAGCTATCCGGGTACAATGAGCAGTTCTTC.

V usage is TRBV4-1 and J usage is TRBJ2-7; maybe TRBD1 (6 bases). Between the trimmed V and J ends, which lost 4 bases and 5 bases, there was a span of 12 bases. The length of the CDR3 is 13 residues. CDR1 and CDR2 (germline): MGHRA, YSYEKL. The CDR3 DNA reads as TGCGCCAGCAGCCCGAACAGGGATCACGAGCAGTACTTC. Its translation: CASSPNRDHEQYF.

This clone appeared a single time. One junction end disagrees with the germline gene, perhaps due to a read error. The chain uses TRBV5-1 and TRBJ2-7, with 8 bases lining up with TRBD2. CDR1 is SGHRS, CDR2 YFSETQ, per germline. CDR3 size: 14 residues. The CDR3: CASSLGTSGSEQYF. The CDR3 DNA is TGTGCCAGCAGCTTGGGGACTAGTGGGTCCGAGCAGTACTTC.

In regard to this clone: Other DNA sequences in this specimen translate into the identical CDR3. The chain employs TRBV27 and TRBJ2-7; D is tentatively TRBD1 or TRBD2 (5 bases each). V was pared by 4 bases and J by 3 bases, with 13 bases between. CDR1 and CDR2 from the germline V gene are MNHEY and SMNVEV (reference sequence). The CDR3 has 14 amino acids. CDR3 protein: CASSSRDRDYEQYF. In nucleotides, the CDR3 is TGTGCCAGCAGTTCTCGGGACCGGGACTACGAGCAGTACTTC.